This is a list of T cell receptor beta chains from one sample in a study of T cells after yellow fever vaccination. MiXCR was run by TCRdb on the 5' RACE reads, yielding one entry per CDR3 protein. The table has some 300,000 distinct CDR3 sequences, around 10% seen once. The sequencing used CD4+ T cells sorted from PBMCs, collected 5 days after the yellow fever booster vaccination. The source of these receptors is a man between 18 and 29 years old who received the YFV17D yellow fever vaccine. The CDR3 runs from the conserved cysteine through the conserved F or W. A D gene is named only where the DNA matches it firmly. Not all rows give a size; the values are once, few, many and, for expanded clones, a class.

D gene	V gene	clone size	J gene	CDR3 DNA	CDR3 protein
TRBD1	TRBV3-1	-	TRBJ1-6	TGTGCCAGCAGCATGGGGACAGGGGATTCACCCCTCCACTTT	CASSMGTGDSPLHF
-	TRBV6-2/TRBV6-3	-	TRBJ1-1	TGTGCCAGCAGTGACATAAACACTGAAGCTTTCTTT	CASSDINTEAFF
TRBD1	TRBV4-3	few	TRBJ2-3	TGCGCCAGCAGCCAAGCCCCCGGGACAGGGAACACAGATACGCAGTATTTT	CASSQAPGTGNTDTQYF
-	TRBV25-1	many	TRBJ1-1	TGTGCCAGCAGTGAATCAGGGTCAGGGGACTCAACGGGAGCTTTCTTT	CASSESGSGDSTGAFF
-	TRBV5-1	-	TRBJ2-6	TGCGCCAGCAGCACTCTAGGATCGGGGGCCAACGTCCTGACTTTC	CASSTLGSGANVLTF
-	TRBV10-3	few	TRBJ1-4	TGTGCCATCAGTGGGGGATTCGGTGAAAAACTGTTTTTT	CAISGGFGEKLFF
-	TRBV5-1	-	TRBJ2-5	TGCGCCAGCAGCTCGGGGGTCCAAGAGACCCAGTACTTC	CASSSGVQETQYF
-	TRBV4-3	few	TRBJ1-1	TGCGCCAGCAGCCAAGAGCACAGGCGGACTGAAGCTTTCTTT	CASSQEHRRTEAFF
TRBD2	TRBV3-1	-	TRBJ2-2	TGTGCCAGCAGCCAAGATAGCGGGTCGAACACCGGGGAGCTGTTTTTT	CASSQDSGSNTGELFF
-	TRBV4-1	many	TRBJ2-3	TGCGCCAGCAGCCATCCCCTGGTCACAGATACGCAGTATTTT	CASSHPLVTDTQYF
-	TRBV12-5	-	TRBJ1-5	TGTGCTAGTGGTGCAATAACAGGGTCGCAGCCCCAGCATTTT	CASGAITGSQPQHF
TRBD1	TRBV4-1	-	TRBJ2-6	TGCGCCAGCAGCTCGCCTCTAGGGGGACAGGGGGCCAACGTCCTGACTTTC	CASSSPLGGQGANVLTF
-	TRBV5-4	few	TRBJ2-1	TGTGCCAGCAGCTTGCAACAAGGGAGCTCCTACAATGAGCAGTTCTTC	CASSLQQGSSYNEQFF
-	TRBV6-5	-	TRBJ1-5	TGTGCCAGCAGTTACTCGAGGGGGGGGATAGGCAATCAGCCCCAGCATTTT	CASSYSRGGIGNQPQHF
-	TRBV5-1	many	TRBJ1-1	TGCGCCAGCAGCGGCGGCAACACTGAAGCTTTCTTT	CASSGGNTEAFF
-	TRBV4-1	-	TRBJ1-5	TGCGCCAGCAGCCTCAGGGTTGGGGATCAGCCCCAGCATTTT	CASSLRVGDQPQHF
-	TRBV11-2	-	TRBJ1-2	TGTGCCAGCAGCGCGCTTAAGGTTTTTGGCTACACCTTC	CASSALKVFGYTF
TRBD1	TRBV2	-	TRBJ2-1	TGTGCCAGAGGACAGGGTGTAGGTGAGCAGTTCTTC	CARGQGVGEQFF
-	TRBV29-1	-	TRBJ2-3	TGCAGCGTTAGCCCCCGTCTGGCAGATACGCAGTATTTT	CSVSPRLADTQYF
-	TRBV6-2/TRBV6-3	few	TRBJ1-2	TGTGCCAGCAGTTACGACGGGGGGCATGGCTACACCTTC	CASSYDGGHGYTF
-	TRBV6-2/TRBV6-3	-	TRBJ2-2	TGTGCCAGCAACCCTTTAGTGGGGGGCCGCACCGGGGAGCTGTTTTTT	CASNPLVGGRTGELFF
TRBD2	TRBV7-3	-	TRBJ2-3	TGTGCCAGCAGCCGTCCTCGACTAGCGGGGGACACAGATACGCAGTATTTT	CASSRPRLAGDTDTQYF
-	TRBV7-6	-	TRBJ2-3	TGTGCCAGCAGCTCCCCCGGGGTGGTGCAGTATTTT	CASSSPGVVQYF